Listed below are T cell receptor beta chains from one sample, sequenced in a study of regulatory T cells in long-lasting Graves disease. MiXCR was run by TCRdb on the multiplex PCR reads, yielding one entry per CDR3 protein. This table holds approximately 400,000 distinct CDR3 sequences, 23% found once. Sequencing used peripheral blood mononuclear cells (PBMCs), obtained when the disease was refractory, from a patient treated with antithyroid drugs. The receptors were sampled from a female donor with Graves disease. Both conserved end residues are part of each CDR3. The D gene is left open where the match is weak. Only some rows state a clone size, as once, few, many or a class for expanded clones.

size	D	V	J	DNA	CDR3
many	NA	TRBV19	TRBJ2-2	TGTGCCAGTAGTATGCAGGGATTGGGCACCGGGGAGCTGTTTTTT	CASSMQGLGTGELFF
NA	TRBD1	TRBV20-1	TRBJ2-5	TGCAGTGCTAGTAGGCAGGGGGCAGAGACCCAGTACTTC	CSASRQGAETQYF
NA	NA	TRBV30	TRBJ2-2	TGTGCCTGGAGTGAGGGGAATCTCGGGGAGCTGTTTTTT	CAWSEGNLGELFF
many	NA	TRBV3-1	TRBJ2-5	TGTGCCAGCAGCCCAGTCAAGGGTTCGAGGAGAGCCCAAGAGACCCAGTACTTC	CASSPVKGSRRAQETQYF
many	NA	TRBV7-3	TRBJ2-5	TGTGCCAGCAGCTTAACCGGCAGCCCAACAAACTTC	CASSLTGSPTNF
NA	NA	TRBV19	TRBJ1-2	TGTGCCAGTAGTATTTCGGGGGGCGTCAGGGGCTACACCTTC	CASSISGGVRGYTF
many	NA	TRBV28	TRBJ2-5	TGTGCCAGCAGTTTTTATTGGGCAAAAGAGACCCAGTACTTC	CASSFYWAKETQYF
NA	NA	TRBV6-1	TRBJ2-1	TGTGCCAGCAGTCACAGGAGCGGTGAGCAGTTCTTC	CASSHRSGEQFF
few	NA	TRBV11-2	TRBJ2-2	TGTGCCAGCAGCTTAGTCGGAGGCCACACCGGGGAGCTGTTTTTT	CASSLVGGHTGELFF
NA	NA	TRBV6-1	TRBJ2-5	TGTGCCAGCAGCAGAGACGGAGTTTTCGAGACCCAGTACTTC	CASSRDGVFETQYF
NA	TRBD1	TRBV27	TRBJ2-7	TGTGCCAGCAGTTTAATTCAGGGGGCTTCCTACGAGCAGTACTTC	CASSLIQGASYEQYF
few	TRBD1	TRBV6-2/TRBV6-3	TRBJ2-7	TGTGCCAGCAGTCGCAACAGGGGGGTCGAGCAGTACTTC	CASSRNRGVEQYF
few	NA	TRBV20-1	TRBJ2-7	TGCAGTGCTAGGAGTCAGGGCTACGAGCAGTACTTC	CSARSQGYEQYF
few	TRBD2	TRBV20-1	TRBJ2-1	TGCAGTGCTAGACCGGCCGCCCTAGCGGGAGCTCCCTCCTACAATGAGCAGTTCTTC	CSARPAALAGAPSYNEQFF
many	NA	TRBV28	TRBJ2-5	TGTGCCAGCACCCCCATGCTGAGGTGGGAGACCCAGTACTTC	CASTPMLRWETQYF
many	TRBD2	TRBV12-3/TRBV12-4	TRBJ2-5	TGTGCCAGCAGCAAGACTAGCGGGAGGGAAGCGGAGACCCAGTACTTC	CASSKTSGREAETQYF
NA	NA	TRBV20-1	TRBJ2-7	TGCAGTGCTAGAGATTGGCAGGGCAGGACCTACGAGCAGTACTTC	CSARDWQGRTYEQYF
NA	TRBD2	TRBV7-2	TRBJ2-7	TGTGCCAGCAGCCTCCGGGGGGAAGGCGAGCAGTACTTC	CASSLRGEGEQYF
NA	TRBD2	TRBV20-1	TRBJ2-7	TGCAGTGCTCTAACACCTAGCGGCTCCTACGAGCAGTACTTC	CSALTPSGSYEQYF
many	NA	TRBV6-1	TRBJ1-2	TGTGCCAGCAGTGAAAGTCAGGGGAGGACTTCTCATGGCTACACCTTC	CASSESQGRTSHGYTF
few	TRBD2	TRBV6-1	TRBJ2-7	TGTGCCAGCAGTCGCCCGACTAGCGGAATCTACGAGCAGTACTTC	CASSRPTSGIYEQYF
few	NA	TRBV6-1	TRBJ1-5	TGTGCCAGCAGCCAAAGAGGGGGGGCAGATCAGCCCCAGCATTTT	CASSQRGGADQPQHF
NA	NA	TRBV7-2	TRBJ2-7	TGTGCCAGCAGCTTAACACCTGGCAGGACCTTCTACGAGCAGTACTTC	CASSLTPGRTFYEQYF
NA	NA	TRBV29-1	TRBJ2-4	TGCAGCGTTGCGGTAACGGCCAAAAACATTCAGTACTTC	CSVAVTAKNIQYF
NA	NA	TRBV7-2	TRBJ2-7	TGTGCCAGCAGCTTAGCGCCCCAGGCGGCCTACGAGCAGTACTTC	CASSLAPQAAYEQYF
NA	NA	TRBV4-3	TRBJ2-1	TGCGCCAGCAGCCCATACACAGGGACCTACAATGAGCAGTTCTTC	CASSPYTGTYNEQFF
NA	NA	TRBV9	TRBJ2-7	TGTGCCAGCAGCGTAGAGAGCGAGGAGGACGAGCAGTACTTC	CASSVESEEDEQYF
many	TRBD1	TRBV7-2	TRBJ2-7	TGTGCCAGCAGCTTAGTAGAGGGACAGTCCTACGAGCAGTACTTC	CASSLVEGQSYEQYF